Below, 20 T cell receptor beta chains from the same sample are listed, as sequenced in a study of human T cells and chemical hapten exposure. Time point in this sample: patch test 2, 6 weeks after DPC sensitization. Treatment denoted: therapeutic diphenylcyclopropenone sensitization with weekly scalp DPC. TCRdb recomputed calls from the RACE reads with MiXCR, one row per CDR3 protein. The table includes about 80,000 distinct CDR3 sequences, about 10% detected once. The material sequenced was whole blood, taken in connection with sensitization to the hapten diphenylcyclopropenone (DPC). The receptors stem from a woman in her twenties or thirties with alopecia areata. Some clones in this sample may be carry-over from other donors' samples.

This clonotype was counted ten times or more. The CDR3 region is CAWRYEAYEQYF. CDR3 DNA: TGTGCCTGGAGATATGAGGCTTACGAGCAGTACTTC. This chain links TRBV30 with TRBJ2-7; D gene unclear. Trimming removed 3 bases at V and 4 bases at J, with 10 bases between. The CDR3 totals 12 residues. The germline V gene has CDR1 GTSNPN and CDR2 SVGIG (reference sequence). Looking up the rest from reference TRBV30 and TRBJ2-7 gives the full variable domain: SQTIHQWPATLVQPVGSPLSLECTVEGTSNPNLYWYRQAAGRGLQLLFYSVGIGQISSEVPQNLSASRPQDRQFILSSKKLLLSDSGFYLCAWRYEAYEQYFGPGTRLTVT.

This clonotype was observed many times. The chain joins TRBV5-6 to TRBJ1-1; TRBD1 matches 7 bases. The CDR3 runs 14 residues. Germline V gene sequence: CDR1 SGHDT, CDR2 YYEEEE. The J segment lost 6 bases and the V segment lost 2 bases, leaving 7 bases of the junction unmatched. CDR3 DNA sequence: TGTGCCAGCAGCTTCGGGGGACAGAGCTCTGAAGCTTTCTTT. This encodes CASSFGGQSSEAFF. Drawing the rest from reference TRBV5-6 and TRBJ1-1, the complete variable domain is DAGVTQSPTHLIKTRGQQVTLRCSPKSGHDTVSWYQQALGQGPQFIFQYYEEEERQRGNFPDRFSGHQFPNYSSELNVNALLLGDSALYLCASSFGGQSSEAFFGQGTRLTVV.

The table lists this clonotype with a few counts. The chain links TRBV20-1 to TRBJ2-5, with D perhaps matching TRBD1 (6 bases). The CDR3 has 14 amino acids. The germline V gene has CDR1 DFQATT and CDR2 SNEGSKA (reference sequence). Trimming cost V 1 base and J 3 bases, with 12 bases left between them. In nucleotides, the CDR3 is TGCAGTGCTAGAGCCGGGACACACAAAGAGACCCAGTACTTC. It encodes CSARAGTHKETQYF.

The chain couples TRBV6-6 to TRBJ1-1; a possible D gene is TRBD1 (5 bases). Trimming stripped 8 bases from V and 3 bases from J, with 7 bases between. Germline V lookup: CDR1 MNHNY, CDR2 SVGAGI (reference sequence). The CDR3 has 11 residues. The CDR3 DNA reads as TGTGCCAGCGAAGGGGACACTGAAGCTTTCTTT. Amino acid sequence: CASEGDTEAFF.

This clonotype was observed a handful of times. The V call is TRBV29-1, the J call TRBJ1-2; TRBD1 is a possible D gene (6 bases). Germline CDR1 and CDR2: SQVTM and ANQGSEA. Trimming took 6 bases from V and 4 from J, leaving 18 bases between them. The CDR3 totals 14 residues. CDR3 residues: CSVAPQEGGYGYTF. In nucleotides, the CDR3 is TGCAGCGTCGCCCCCCAGGAGGGGGGCTATGGCTACACCTTC. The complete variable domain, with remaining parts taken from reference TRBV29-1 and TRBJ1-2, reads SAVISQKPSRDICQRGTSLTIQCQVDSQVTMMFWYRQQPGQSLTLIATANQGSEATYESGFVIDKFPISRPNLTFSTLTVSNMSPEDSSIYLCSVAPQEGGYGYTFGSGTRLTVV.

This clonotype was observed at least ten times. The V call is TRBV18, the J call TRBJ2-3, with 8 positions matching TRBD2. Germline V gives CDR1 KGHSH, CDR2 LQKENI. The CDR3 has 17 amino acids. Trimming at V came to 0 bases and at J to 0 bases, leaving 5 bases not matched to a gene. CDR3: CASSPPYASGSTDTQYF. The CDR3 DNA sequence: TGTGCCAGCTCACCACCTTATGCTAGCGGGAGCACAGATACGCAGTATTTT.

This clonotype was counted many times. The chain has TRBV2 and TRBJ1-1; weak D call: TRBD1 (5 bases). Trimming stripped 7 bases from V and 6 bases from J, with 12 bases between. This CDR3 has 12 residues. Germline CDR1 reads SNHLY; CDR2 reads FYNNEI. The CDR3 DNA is TGTGCCAGCATCCAGGGAGGGCCTGAAGCTTTCTTT. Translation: CASIQGGPEAFF.

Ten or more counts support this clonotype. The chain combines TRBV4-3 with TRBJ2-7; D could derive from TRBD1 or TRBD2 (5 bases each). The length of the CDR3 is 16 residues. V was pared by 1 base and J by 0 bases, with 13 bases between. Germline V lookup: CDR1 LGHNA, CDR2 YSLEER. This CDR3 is CASSQGLQDFSYEQYF. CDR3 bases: TGCGCCAGCAGCCAAGGTTTACAGGACTTCTCCTACGAGCAGTACTTC.

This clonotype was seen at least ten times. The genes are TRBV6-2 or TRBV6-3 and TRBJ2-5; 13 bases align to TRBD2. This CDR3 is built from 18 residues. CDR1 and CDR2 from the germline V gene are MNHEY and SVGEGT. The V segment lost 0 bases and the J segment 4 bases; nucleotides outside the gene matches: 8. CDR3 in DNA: TGTGCCAGCAGTTACTCGAGACTAGCGGGGGGACGACGAGAGACCCAGTACTTC. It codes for CASSYSRLAGGRRETQYF.

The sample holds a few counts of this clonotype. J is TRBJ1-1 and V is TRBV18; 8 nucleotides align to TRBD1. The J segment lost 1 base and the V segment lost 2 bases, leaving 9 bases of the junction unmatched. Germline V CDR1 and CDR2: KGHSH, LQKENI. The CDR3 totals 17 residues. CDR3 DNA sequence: TGTGCCAGCTCACCAATAAGACAGGGGATGGGGAACACTGAAGCTTTCTTT. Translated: CASSPIRQGMGNTEAFF.

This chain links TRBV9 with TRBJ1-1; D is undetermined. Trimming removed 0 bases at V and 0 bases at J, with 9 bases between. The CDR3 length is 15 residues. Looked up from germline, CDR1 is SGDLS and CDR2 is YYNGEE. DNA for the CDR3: TGTGCCAGCAGCGTAGCTGCAGGCATGAACACTGAAGCTTTCTTT. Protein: CASSVAAGMNTEAFF.

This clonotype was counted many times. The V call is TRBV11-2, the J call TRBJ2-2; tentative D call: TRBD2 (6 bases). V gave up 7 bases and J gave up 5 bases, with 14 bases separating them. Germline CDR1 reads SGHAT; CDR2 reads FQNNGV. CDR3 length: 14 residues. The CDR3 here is CASKEWEATGELFF. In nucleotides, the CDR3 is TGTGCCAGCAAGGAGTGGGAGGCAACCGGGGAGCTGTTTTTT.

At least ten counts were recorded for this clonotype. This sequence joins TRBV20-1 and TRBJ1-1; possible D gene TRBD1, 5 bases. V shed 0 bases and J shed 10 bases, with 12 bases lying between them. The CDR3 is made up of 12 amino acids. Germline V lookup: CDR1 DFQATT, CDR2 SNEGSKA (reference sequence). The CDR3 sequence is CSAREGEAGAFF. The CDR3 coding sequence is TGCAGTGCTAGAGAAGGGGAAGCAGGAGCTTTCTTT.

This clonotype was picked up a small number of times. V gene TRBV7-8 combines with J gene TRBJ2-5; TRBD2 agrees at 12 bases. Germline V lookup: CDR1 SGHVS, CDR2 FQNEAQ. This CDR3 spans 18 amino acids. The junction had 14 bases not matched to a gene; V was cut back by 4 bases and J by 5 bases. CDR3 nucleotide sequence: TGTGCCAGCAGCTCGGCCCTAGCGGGAGGGCCACTCGGGGAGACCCAGTACTTC. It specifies CASSSALAGGPLGETQYF.

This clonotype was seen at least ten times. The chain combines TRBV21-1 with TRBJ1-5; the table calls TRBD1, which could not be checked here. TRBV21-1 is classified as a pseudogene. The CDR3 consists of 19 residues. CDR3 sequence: CASSKEWVRRDPLDQPQHF. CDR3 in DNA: TGTGCCAGCAGCAAAGAATGGGTCCGCAGGGATCCTTTAGACCAGCCCCAGCATTTT.

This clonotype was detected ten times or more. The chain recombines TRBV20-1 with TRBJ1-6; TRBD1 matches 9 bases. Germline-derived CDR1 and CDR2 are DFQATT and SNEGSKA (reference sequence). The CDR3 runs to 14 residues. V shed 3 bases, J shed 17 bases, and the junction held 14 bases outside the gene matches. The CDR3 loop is CSASSRDRVRGIHF. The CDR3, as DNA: TGCAGTGCTAGTAGCCGGGACAGGGTTAGAGGGATCCACTTT.

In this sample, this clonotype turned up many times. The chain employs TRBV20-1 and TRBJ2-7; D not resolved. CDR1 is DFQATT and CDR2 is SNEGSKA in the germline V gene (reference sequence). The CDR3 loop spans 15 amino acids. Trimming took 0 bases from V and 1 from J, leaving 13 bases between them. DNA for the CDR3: TGCAGTGCTAGAGATATAGGAGCACCATCCTACGAGCAGTACTTC. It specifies CSARDIGAPSYEQYF.

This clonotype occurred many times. The CDR3 coding sequence is TGCATCCCGGGGCGGCAGGTCCTCATGAACACTGAAGCTTTCTTT. Translation: CIPGRQVLMNTEAFF. The genes are TRBV29-1 and TRBJ1-1; D might be TRBD1 (5 bases). The CDR3 extends over 15 amino acids. Germline V lookup: CDR1 SQVTM, CDR2 ANQGSEA.

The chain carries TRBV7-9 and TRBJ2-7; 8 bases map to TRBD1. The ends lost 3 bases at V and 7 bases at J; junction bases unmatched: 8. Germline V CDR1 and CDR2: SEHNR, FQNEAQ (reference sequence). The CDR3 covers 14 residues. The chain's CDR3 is CASSFSGQGGEQYF. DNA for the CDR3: TGTGCCAGCAGCTTCTCTGGACAGGGTGGTGAGCAGTACTTC.

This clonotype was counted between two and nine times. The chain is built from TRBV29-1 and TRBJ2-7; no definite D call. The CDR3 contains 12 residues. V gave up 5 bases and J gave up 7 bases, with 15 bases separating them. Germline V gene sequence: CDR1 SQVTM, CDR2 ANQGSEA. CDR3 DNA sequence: TGCAGCGTTTACGGCCTATTTGGAGAGCAGTACTTC. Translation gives CSVYGLFGEQYF.